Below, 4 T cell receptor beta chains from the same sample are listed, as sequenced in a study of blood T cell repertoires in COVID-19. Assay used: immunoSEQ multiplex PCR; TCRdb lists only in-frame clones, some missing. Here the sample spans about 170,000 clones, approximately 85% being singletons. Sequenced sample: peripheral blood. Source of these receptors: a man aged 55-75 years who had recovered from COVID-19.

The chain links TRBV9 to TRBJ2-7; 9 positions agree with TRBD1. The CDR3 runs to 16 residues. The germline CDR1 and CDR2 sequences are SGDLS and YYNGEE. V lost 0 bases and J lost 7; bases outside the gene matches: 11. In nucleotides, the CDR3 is TGTGCCAGCAGCGTAGGGGACAGGGCCCATCCGGGAGAGCAGTACTTC. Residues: CASSVGDRAHPGEQYF.

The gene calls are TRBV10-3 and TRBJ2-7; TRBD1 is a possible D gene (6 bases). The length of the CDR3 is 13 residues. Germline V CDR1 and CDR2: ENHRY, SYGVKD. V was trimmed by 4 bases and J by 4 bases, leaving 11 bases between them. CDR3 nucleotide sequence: TGTGCCATCAGTGTTGGACAGAATTACGAGCAGTACTTC. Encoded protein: CAISVGQNYEQYF.

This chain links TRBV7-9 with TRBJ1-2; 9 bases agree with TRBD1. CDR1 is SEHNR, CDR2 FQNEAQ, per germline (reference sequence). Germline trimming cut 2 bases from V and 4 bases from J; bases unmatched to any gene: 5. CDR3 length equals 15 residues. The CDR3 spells CASSLSQGASYGYTF. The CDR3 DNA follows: TGTGCCAGCAGCTTATCACAGGGGGCGTCCTATGGCTACACCTTC.

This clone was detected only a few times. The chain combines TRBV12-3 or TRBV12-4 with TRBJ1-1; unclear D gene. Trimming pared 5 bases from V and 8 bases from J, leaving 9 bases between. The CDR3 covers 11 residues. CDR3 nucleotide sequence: TGTGCCAGCAGTCCACAGAGAGAAGCTTTCTTT. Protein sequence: CASSPQREAFF.